This is a list of T cell receptor beta chains from one sample in a study of graft-versus-host responses after intestinal transplantation. Profiled with immunoSEQ multiplex PCR; TCRdb holds only in-frame clones, not every one. The sample lists some 13,000 clones; about 36% were seen once. Source: alloreactive CD4+ T cells from a mixed lymphocyte reaction culture, taken before intestinal transplant. The receptor set was obtained from a human patient who received an intestinal transplant. Both conserved end residues are part of each CDR3. Fields, in order: V gene, J gene, CDR3 length, D gene, CDR3 protein. D genes are given only for firm matches.

V gene: TRBV6-5
J gene: TRBJ2-6
CDR3 length: 15
D gene: NA
CDR3 protein: CASRRQASGANVLTF

V gene: TRBV11-2
J gene: TRBJ2-2
CDR3 length: 16
D gene: TRBD1
CDR3 protein: CASSRVQGAVAGELFF

V gene: TRBV19
J gene: TRBJ1-1
CDR3 length: 17
D gene: TRBD1
CDR3 protein: CASSLRQGAVTNTEAFF

V gene: TRBV6-5
J gene: TRBJ1-6
CDR3 length: 16
D gene: NA
CDR3 protein: CASSYNSLDYNSPLHF

V gene: TRBV19
J gene: TRBJ2-1
CDR3 length: 15
D gene: TRBD2
CDR3 protein: CASSRRGGPYNEQFF

V gene: TRBV6-5
J gene: TRBJ2-7
CDR3 length: 14
D gene: TRBD1
CDR3 protein: CASRRTGGFGEQYF

V gene: TRBV29-1
J gene: TRBJ1-1
CDR3 length: 12
D gene: TRBD1
CDR3 protein: CSTGTGNTEAFF

V gene: TRBV11-1
J gene: TRBJ2-7
CDR3 length: 15
D gene: NA
CDR3 protein: CASSHRVKGTYEQYF

V gene: TRBV7-2
J gene: TRBJ2-7
CDR3 length: 14
D gene: TRBD1
CDR3 protein: CASSLAGDSYEQYF

V gene: TRBV11-2
J gene: TRBJ1-1
CDR3 length: 17
D gene: TRBD1
CDR3 protein: CASSPATGGGKNTEAFF

V gene: TRBV19
J gene: TRBJ1-2
CDR3 length: 15
D gene: TRBD1
CDR3 protein: CASSITGQGNYGYTF

V gene: TRBV19
J gene: TRBJ1-2
CDR3 length: 17
D gene: TRBD1
CDR3 protein: CASSILGQGARHYGYTF

V gene: TRBV27
J gene: TRBJ1-1
CDR3 length: 14
D gene: TRBD1
CDR3 protein: CASYPGQGETEAFF

V gene: TRBV10-3
J gene: TRBJ2-2
CDR3 length: 16
D gene: TRBD2
CDR3 protein: CAISESLAGNTGELFF

V gene: TRBV7-2
J gene: TRBJ2-7
CDR3 length: 15
D gene: TRBD1
CDR3 protein: CASSLTGVSSYEQYF

V gene: TRBV10-1
J gene: TRBJ1-2
CDR3 length: 13
D gene: TRBD1
CDR3 protein: CASYSGQQYGYTF

V gene: TRBV5-1
J gene: TRBJ2-3
CDR3 length: 17
D gene: TRBD2
CDR3 protein: CASSPYLLAASTDTQYF

V gene: TRBV5-7
J gene: TRBJ2-3
CDR3 length: 18
D gene: TRBD1
CDR3 protein: CASSLELRDSRLTDTQYF

V gene: TRBV7-9
J gene: TRBJ2-7
CDR3 length: 12
D gene: NA
CDR3 protein: CASSFTGSEQYF

V gene: TRBV19
J gene: TRBJ2-6
CDR3 length: 18
D gene: TRBD2
CDR3 protein: CASSIVSGGSSGANVLTF

V gene: TRBV5-4
J gene: TRBJ2-3
CDR3 length: 14
D gene: NA
CDR3 protein: CASSSGSKADTQYF